Listed here is a single TCR beta chain. Its antigen remains unidentified. TCRdb re-called the reads through MiXCR, storing one row per CDR3 protein. The profile shows approximately 590,000 distinct CDR3 sequences, roughly 42% of them singletons. Trimming stripped 0 bases from V and 10 bases from J, with 12 bases between. The CDR3 extends over 14 amino acids. Germline V gene data show CDR1 as LGHDT and CDR2 as YNNKEL (reference sequence). These data are taken from a study of T cell repertoires in cytomegalovirus infection. Study summary: HLA-B-restricted CMV epitopes that are well studied, plus recently identified HLA-C-restricted ones, were used by the study. CMV infection and matching HLA type were both indicated by public TCR beta signatures.

The input for sequencing was cultured PBMCs, taken from culture after CMV antigen stimulation. The chain employs TRBV3-1 and TRBJ2-2; a weak D match, TRBD2 (6 bases). The TCR sequence derives from a human donor in good health (CMV status not recorded). Some clones in this sample may be carry-over from other donors' samples. The CDR3 DNA is TGTGCCAGCAGCCAAGAGAAGTGGAGGGTGGAGCTGTTTTTT. This gives the protein CASSQEKWRVELFF.